The 15 T cell receptor beta chains presented below share a single source sample, sequenced in a study of blood T cells in healthy people across ages. It was with a sample-barcoded 5' primer and a J-beta primer mix that a second PCR of about 7 to 12 cycles was run. TCRdb re-called the 5' RACE reads with MiXCR, one entry per CDR3 protein. The table lists approximately 2,000,000 distinct CDR3 sequences, around 40% of them singletons, with under 25% in the top ten. The sequenced sample was blood. The source of these receptors is a human donor in good health.

The chain carries TRBV4-1 and TRBJ2-1; tentatively, D is TRBD2 (5 bases). The CDR3 sequence is 14 residues long. Germline CDR1 MGHRA, CDR2 YSYEKL. V was shortened by 4 bases and J by 8 bases, with 15 bases between the two germline ends. DNA for the CDR3: TGCGCCAGCAGCCTCCTCGGGGTTACGCATGAGCAGTTCTTC. This encodes CASSLLGVTHEQFF.

The genes are TRBV7-8 and TRBJ2-5; D ambiguous. V was trimmed by 5 bases and J by 2 bases, leaving 9 bases between them. Germline V gene sequence: CDR1 SGHVS, CDR2 FQNEAQ. The CDR3 contains 13 residues. CDR3 region: CASSIQTQETQYF. CDR3 nucleotides: TGTGCCAGCAGCATACAGACTCAAGAGACCCAGTACTTC.

This clonotype was picked up a small number of times. This rearrangement joins TRBV28 to TRBJ1-1; D is unclear. The CDR3 extends over 14 amino acids. CDR1 is MDHEN, CDR2 SYDVKM, per germline. V was trimmed by 6 bases and J by 10 bases, leaving 21 bases between them. CDR3 residues: CASSPPERWVRAFF. The CDR3 coding sequence is TGTGCCAGCAGCCCCCCGGAGCGATGGGTACGAGCTTTCTTT.

The J gene is TRBJ1-2, the V gene TRBV7-3; the D gene is possibly TRBD1 (5 bases). This CDR3 spans 15 amino acids. The germline CDR1 and CDR2 sequences are SGHTA and FQGTGA. V was trimmed by 5 bases and J by 7 bases, leaving 20 bases between them. The chain's CDR3 is CASSPGFSSPGGYTF. The CDR3 DNA follows: TGTGCCAGCAGCCCAGGGTTTTCGAGCCCCGGTGGCTACACCTTC. Supplemented by reference TRBV7-3 and TRBJ1-2, the full variable domain reads GAGVSQTPSNKVTEKGKYVELRCDPISGHTALYWYRQSLGQGPEFLIYFQGTGAADDSGLPNDRFFAVRPEGSVSTLKIQRTERGDSAVYLCASSPGFSSPGGYTFGSGTRLTVV.

There are a few counts of this clonotype. The V gene is TRBV7-9, the J gene TRBJ1-4; TRBD1 agrees at 8 bases. From germline, CDR1 is SEHNR and CDR2 FQNEAQ (reference sequence). After removal of 3 bases from V and 4 bases from J, the junction contained 1 base not matched to a gene. The CDR3 extends over 14 amino acids. CDR3 coding DNA: TGTGCCAGCAGCTTTACAGGGGGTAATGAAAAACTGTTTTTT. This gives the protein CASSFTGGNEKLFF. Supplemented by reference TRBV7-9 and TRBJ1-4, the full variable domain reads DTGVSQNPRHKITKRGQNVTFRCDPISEHNRLYWYRQTLGQGPEFLTYFQNEAQLEKSRLLSDRFSAERPKGSFSTLEIQRTEQGDSAMYLCASSFTGGNEKLFFGSGTQLSVL.

This rearrangement joins TRBV6-5 to TRBJ2-7, with D perhaps matching TRBD2 (5 bases). V was clipped by 5 bases and J by 5 bases, with 13 bases between them. CDR3 length: 13 amino acids. Germline lookup yields CDR1 MNHEY and CDR2 SVGAGI. The CDR3, as DNA: TGTGCCAGCAGTCGTACGAGGGAAGACGAGCAGTACTTC. Amino acid sequence: CASSRTREDEQYF.

This clonotype has at least ten counts. CDR3 amino acids: CASSFSDYGYTF. The CDR3 DNA is TGTGCCAGCAGCTTTTCGGACTATGGCTACACCTTC. The chain is built from TRBV12-3 or TRBV12-4 and TRBJ1-2; D remains unclear. V gave up 6 bases and J gave up 3 bases, with 8 bases separating them. This CDR3 is built from 12 residues.

This sequence joins TRBV2 and TRBJ1-5, with 7 positions matching TRBD1. The trim removed 5 bases at V and 1 base at J, leaving 5 bases unmatched. The CDR3 consists of 15 residues. Germline assignment: CDR1 SNHLY and CDR2 FYNNEI. The CDR3 here is CASSRDRQSNQPQHF. The CDR3 nucleotides read TGTGCCAGCAGTCGGGACAGACAGAGCAATCAGCCCCAGCATTTT. Looking up the rest from reference TRBV2 and TRBJ1-5 gives the full variable domain: EPEVTQTPSHQVTQMGQEVILRCVPISNHLYFYWYRQILGQKVEFLVSFYNNEISEKSEIFDDQFSVERPDGSNFTLKIRSTKLEDSAMYFCASSRDRQSNQPQHFGDGTRLSIL.

This rearrangement joins TRBV7-9 to TRBJ1-2; tentative D call: TRBD1 (6 bases). V gave up 4 bases and J gave up 4 bases, with 10 bases separating them. The CDR3 sequence is 13 residues long. The germline gives CDR1 SEHNR, CDR2 FQNEAQ (reference sequence). CDR3 sequence: CASSWGPLYGYTF. The CDR3 nucleotides read TGTGCCAGCAGCTGGGGGCCCCTCTATGGCTACACCTTC.

In this sample, this clonotype turned up a few times. In DNA form, the CDR3 reads TGCGCCAGCAGCCGGGACTACAAAAGCACAGATACGCAGTATTTT. Amino acids: CASSRDYKSTDTQYF. The V and J genes are TRBV4-1 and TRBJ2-3; 7 bases match TRBD2. The junction had 4 bases not matched to a gene; V was cut back by 4 bases and J by 0 bases. The germline CDR1 and CDR2 sequences are MGHRA and YSYEKL. The CDR3 is 15 residues long.

This clonotype has only a few counts. The chain is built from TRBV6-5 and TRBJ1-2, with TRBD1 matching 8 bases. With V trimmed by 10 bases and J by 2 bases, 0 bases remained unmatched. CDR3 length: 11 amino acids. The germline CDR1 and CDR2 sequences are MNHEY and SVGAGI. CDR3: CATGGNYGYTF. In DNA, the CDR3 is TGTGCCACAGGGGGCAACTATGGCTACACCTTC.

A few counts support this clonotype. The chain is built from TRBV7-2 and TRBJ2-1, with 9 bases aligning to TRBD1. The CDR3 sequence is 15 residues long. The junction had 8 bases not matched to a gene; V was cut back by 4 bases and J by 7 bases. Germline loops: CDR1 SGHTA, CDR2 FQGNSA. The CDR3 protein is CASSSNGQGFNEQFF. The CDR3 DNA sequence: TGTGCCAGCAGCTCAAACGGACAGGGGTTTAATGAGCAGTTCTTC.

The chain couples TRBV25-1 to TRBJ2-1; D may be TRBD1 (6 bases). Trimming stripped 9 bases from V and 14 bases from J, with 17 bases between. Looked up from germline, CDR1 is MGHDK and CDR2 is SYGVNS. This CDR3 spans 11 amino acids. CDR3 nucleotide sequence: TGTGCCAGTTCTCCTCGGACAGCCAAGTTCTTC. Its protein product is CASSPRTAKFF.

This clonotype was detected a few times. V usage is TRBV20-1 and J usage is TRBJ1-1, with 7 bases identical to TRBD1. Germline CDR1 is DFQATT and CDR2 is SNEGSKA (reference sequence). This CDR3 is built from 12 residues. V was clipped by 3 bases and J by 4 bases; unmatched bases: 2. The CDR3 DNA sequence: TGCAGTGCTAGTGACAGGGCCACTGAAGCTTTCTTT. Protein sequence: CSASDRATEAFF.

V is TRBV7-2 and J is TRBJ2-5; 9 bases line up with TRBD2. The CDR3 sequence is 14 residues long. After removal of 4 bases from V and 11 bases from J, the junction contained 11 bases not matched to a gene. CDR1 SGHTA and CDR2 FQGNSA come from the germline V gene. The CDR3 region is CASSSDPSGVEQYF. For the CDR3, the DNA is TGTGCCAGCAGCTCCGACCCTAGCGGGGTGGAGCAGTACTTC.